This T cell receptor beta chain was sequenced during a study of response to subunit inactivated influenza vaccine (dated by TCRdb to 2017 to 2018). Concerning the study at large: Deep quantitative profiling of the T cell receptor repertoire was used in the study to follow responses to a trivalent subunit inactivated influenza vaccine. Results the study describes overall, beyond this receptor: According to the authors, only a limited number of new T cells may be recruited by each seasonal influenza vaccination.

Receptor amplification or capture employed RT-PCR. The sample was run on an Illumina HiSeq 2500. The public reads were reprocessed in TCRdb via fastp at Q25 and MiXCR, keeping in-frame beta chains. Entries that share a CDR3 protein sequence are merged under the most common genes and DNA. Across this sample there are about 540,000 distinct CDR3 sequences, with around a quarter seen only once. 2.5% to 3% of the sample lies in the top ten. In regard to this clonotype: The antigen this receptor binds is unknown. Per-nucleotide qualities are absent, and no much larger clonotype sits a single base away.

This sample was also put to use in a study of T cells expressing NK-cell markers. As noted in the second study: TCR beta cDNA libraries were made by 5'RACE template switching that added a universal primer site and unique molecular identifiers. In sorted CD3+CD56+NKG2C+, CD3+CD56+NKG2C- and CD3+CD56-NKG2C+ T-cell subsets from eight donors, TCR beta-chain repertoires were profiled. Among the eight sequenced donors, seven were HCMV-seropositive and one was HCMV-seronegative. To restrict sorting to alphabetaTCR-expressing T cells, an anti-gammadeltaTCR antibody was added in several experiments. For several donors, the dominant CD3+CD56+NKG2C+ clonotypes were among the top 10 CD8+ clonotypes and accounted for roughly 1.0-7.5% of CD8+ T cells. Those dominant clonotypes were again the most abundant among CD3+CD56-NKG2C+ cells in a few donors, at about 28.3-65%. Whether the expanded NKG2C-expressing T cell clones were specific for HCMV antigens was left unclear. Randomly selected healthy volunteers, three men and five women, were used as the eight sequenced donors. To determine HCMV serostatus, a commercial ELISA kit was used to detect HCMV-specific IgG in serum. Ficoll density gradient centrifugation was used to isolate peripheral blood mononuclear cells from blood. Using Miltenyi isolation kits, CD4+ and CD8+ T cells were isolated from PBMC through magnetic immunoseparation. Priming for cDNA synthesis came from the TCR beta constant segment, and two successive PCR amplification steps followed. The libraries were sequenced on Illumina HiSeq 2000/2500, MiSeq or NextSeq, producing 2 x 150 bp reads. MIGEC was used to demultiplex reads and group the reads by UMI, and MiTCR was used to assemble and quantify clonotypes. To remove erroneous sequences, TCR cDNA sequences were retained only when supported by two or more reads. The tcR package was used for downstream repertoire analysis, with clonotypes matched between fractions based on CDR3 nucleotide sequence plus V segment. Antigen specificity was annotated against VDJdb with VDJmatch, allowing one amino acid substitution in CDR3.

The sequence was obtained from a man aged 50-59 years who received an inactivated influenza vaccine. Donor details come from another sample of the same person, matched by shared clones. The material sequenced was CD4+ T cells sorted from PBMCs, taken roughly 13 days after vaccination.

The CDR3 protein: CASRRQGSTDTQYF. Read as DNA, the sequence is TGTGCCAGCAGGAGACAGGGGAGCACAGATACGCAGTATTTT. In this chain, TRBV12-3 or TRBV12-4 is recombined with TRBJ2-3, and TRBD1 matches 8 of the central bases. The CDR3 starts with the cysteine, ends with the phenylalanine, and has 14 residues. Just the 42-base CDR3 DNA is kept, in frame starting at base 1. Trimming leaves V shorter by 6 bases and J shorter by 0 bases, with the junction holding 2 bases beyond the gene matches.